Listed here is a single T cell receptor (beta chain). The data originate from a study of cytomegalovirus exposure and HLA in healthy donors. 13 Jbeta primers and 60 Vbeta primers were used for the PCR. In the original processing: In a later analysis, around 87 million unique TCR beta chains included roughly 11 million shared by two or more donors. Sequencing was performed with immunoSEQ multiplex PCR; in TCRdb, only in-frame clones are kept and a portion is missing. The V and J calls and clone size were taken over from that table, and D and trimming were inferred from the DNA. The table has 45,000 to 75,000 clones, approximately 63% seen once. V was pared by 2 bases and J by 6 bases, with 7 bases between. The CDR3 covers 13 residues. Germline CDR1 reads MNHEY; CDR2 reads SMNVEV (reference sequence).

The material sequenced was PBMCs. The sequence was collected from a woman aged 60-70 years in good health and CMV-seropositive. The rearrangement uses TRBV27 and TRBJ2-2, with D possibly TRBD1 on 6 matching bases. CDR3 sequence (DNA): TGTGCCAGCAGTTTAAGGGGGTCCGGGGAGCTGTTTTTT. The encoded protein is CASSLRGSGELFF.